The 21 T cell receptor beta chains below come from one sample, sequenced in a study of T cells expressing NK-cell markers. From its re-call of the 5' RACE reads, TCRdb lists each CDR3 protein once, without DNA. This listing includes some 450,000 distinct CDR3 sequences. Material: blood T cells: a sorted CD56 or NKG2C T cell subset, CD4+ or CD8+ T cells, or bulk PBMC T cells (not recorded which). The source of these receptors is a woman aged 18-70 years in good health.

The J gene is TRBJ1-1, the V gene TRBV10-3. CDR1 is ENHRY, CDR2 SYGVKD, per germline. This CDR3 is built from 13 residues. CDR3 protein: CAISESGHTEAFF.

The gene calls are TRBV20-1 and TRBJ2-7; no DNA is available, so the TRBD2 call from TCRdb remains unchecked. The CDR3 runs to 15 residues. The germline gives CDR1 DFQATT, CDR2 SNEGSKA (reference sequence). The CDR3 is CSASRVTSGSSEQYF.

This chain uses TRBV24-1 with TRBJ2-1. CDR3 length equals 13 residues. The germline CDR1 and CDR2 sequences are KGHDR and SFDVKD. The CDR3 loop reads CATSDLRLDEQFF.

The chain couples TRBV6-1 to TRBJ2-4. The CDR3 sequence is 18 residues long. The germline V gene has CDR1 MNHNS and CDR2 SASEGT. This chain's CDR3 is CASSEVGNYGTAKNIQYF.

J is TRBJ1-4 and V is TRBV12-3 or TRBV12-4; with no DNA, the TCRdb D assignment of TRBD1 cannot be verified. The CDR3 is 13 amino acids. Here the CDR3 reads CASSPDRGEKLFF.

The chain is built from TRBV15 and TRBJ1-1; TCRdb names TRBD1, which stays unverified in the absence of DNA. CDR1 LNHNV and CDR2 YYDKDF come from the germline V gene (reference sequence). This CDR3 region has 14 residues. This chain's CDR3 is CATSTGGLGTEAFF.

The CDR3 here is CASSYSTRLAGSGANVLTF. J is TRBJ2-6 and V is TRBV6-5; TCRdb picks TRBD2, but there is no DNA to check that call. Germline V gene lookup returns CDR1 MNHEY and CDR2 SVGAGI. CDR3 length: 19 residues.

The rearrangement joins TRBV5-4 to TRBJ1-1; TCRdb returns TRBD1, unconfirmable since there is no DNA. The CDR3 runs 14 residues. Germline CDR1 SGHNT, CDR2 YYREEE (reference sequence). The CDR3 here is CASSTDRMGTEAFF.

The rearrangement links TRBV6-5 to TRBJ1-1; the TCRdb D gene call, TRBD1, has no DNA to confirm it. Germline lookup yields CDR1 MNHEY and CDR2 SVGAGI. This CDR3 contains 14 residues. The CDR3 reads CASSTLGANTEAFF.

The chain joins TRBV12-3 or TRBV12-4 to TRBJ1-2; no DNA is available, so the TRBD1 call from TCRdb remains unchecked. The CDR3 runs 18 residues. CDR3 region: CASSLAPRTGGNNYGYTF.

The genes are TRBV28 and TRBJ2-7. The CDR3 has 15 amino acids. Germline values: CDR1 MDHEN, CDR2 SYDVKM. The CDR3: CASRIGQKSSYEQYF.

The chain recombines TRBV20-1 with TRBJ1-5. The CDR3 contains 16 residues. Germline V gives CDR1 DFQATT, CDR2 SNEGSKA (reference sequence). The CDR3 spells CSARDRGPKNNQPQHF.

The rearrangement links TRBV10-3 to TRBJ2-3. In germline, CDR1 is ENHRY, CDR2 SYGVKD. The CDR3 consists of 13 residues. CDR3 sequence reads: CAIRVGDTDTQYF.

The V gene is TRBV18, the J gene TRBJ2-2. CDR3 size: 16 residues. Per the germline V gene, CDR1 is KGHSH and CDR2 is LQKENI. The CDR3: CASSPVPSDVAGELFF.

This chain joins TRBV27 and TRBJ2-1; the D call of TRBD2 rests on TCRdb alone, since no DNA is present to check it. The CDR3 covers 19 residues. The V gene's germline CDR1 is MNHEY and CDR2 SMNVEV (reference sequence). The CDR3 sequence: CASSPRTSGSRLYWNEQFF.

The V call is TRBV12-3 or TRBV12-4, the J call TRBJ1-1. The CDR3 totals 11 residues. CDR3 in amino acids: CASSSWTEAFF.

The J gene is TRBJ1-4, the V gene TRBV30. The CDR3 has 13 residues. Looked up from germline, CDR1 is GTSNPN and CDR2 is SVGIG (reference sequence). Here the CDR3 reads CAWSVRFNEKLFF.

The rearrangement links TRBV12-3 or TRBV12-4 to TRBJ1-5. The CDR3 loop spans 15 amino acids. The CDR3 reads CASSHRGLSNQPQHF.

CDR3 amino acids: CASSVFGNTEAFF. The J gene is TRBJ1-1, the V gene TRBV12-3 or TRBV12-4. CDR3 length: 13 amino acids.

The chain uses TRBV12-3 or TRBV12-4 and TRBJ2-4; TCRdb designates TRBD1, a call that cannot be tested without DNA. This CDR3 region has 16 residues. The CDR3: CASSWPGAVAKNIQYF.

This chain uses TRBV7-9 with TRBJ1-1. CDR1 SEHNR and CDR2 FQNEAQ come from the germline V gene (reference sequence). This CDR3 region has 12 residues. CDR3 residues: CASSLENGEAFF.